This T cell receptor (beta chain) was sequenced in a study of Graves' ophthalmopathy and Graves' hyperthyroidism. Study observations and caveats: The model's prediction of ophthalmopathy progression had roughly 70% sensitivity and roughly 72% specificity. Built on 13 signatures, a model told ophthalmopathy apart from stable hyperthyroidism with over 85% sensitivity and roughly 81% specificity.

Amplifying from RNA transcripts, the study obtained TCR beta CDR3 regions. First-round RT-PCR relied on HTBI primers, and a second-round multiplex PCR came next. TCRdb re-derived calls from the multiplex PCR reads in MiXCR, one entry per CDR3 protein. There are nearly 400,000 distinct CDR3 sequences in the sample; around 19% occur only once, and roughly 1.5% lies in the top ten. The CDR3 totals 16 residues. Germline V CDR1 and CDR2: MNHEY, SVGAGI. The germline V and J ends were trimmed by 0 bases and 0 bases, with 6 bases remaining between them. This clonotype was detected many times. Its antigen is undetermined.

Sequenced sample: peripheral blood. The genes are TRBV6-5 and TRBJ1-6; possible D gene TRBD1, 5 bases. The TCR originated in a young woman with Graves' ophthalmopathy. CDR3 protein: CASSYSGDSYNSPLHF. CDR3 DNA: TGTGCCAGCAGTTACTCGGGGGACTCCTATAATTCACCCCTCCACTTT.